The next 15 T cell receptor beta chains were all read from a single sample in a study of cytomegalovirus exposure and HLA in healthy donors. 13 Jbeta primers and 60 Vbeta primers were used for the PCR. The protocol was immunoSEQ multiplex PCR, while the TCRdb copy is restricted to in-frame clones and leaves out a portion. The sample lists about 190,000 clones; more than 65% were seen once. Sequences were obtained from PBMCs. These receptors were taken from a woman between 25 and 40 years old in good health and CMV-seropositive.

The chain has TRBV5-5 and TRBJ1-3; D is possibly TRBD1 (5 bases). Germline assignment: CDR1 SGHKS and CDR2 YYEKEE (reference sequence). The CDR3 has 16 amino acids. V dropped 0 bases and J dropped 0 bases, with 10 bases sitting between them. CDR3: CASSLAHRSSGNTIYF. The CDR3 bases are TGTGCCAGCAGCTTGGCCCACAGGTCCTCTGGAAACACCATATATTTT.

CDR3 coding DNA: TGTGCCAGCAGTGAAGGGGACAGCGACGAGCAGTACTTC. Amino acid sequence: CASSEGDSDEQYF. V gene TRBV25-1 combines with J gene TRBJ2-7; 7 positions agree with TRBD1. Germline V gives CDR1 MGHDK, CDR2 SYGVNS. V was clipped by 2 bases and J by 5 bases; unmatched bases: 3. The CDR3 runs to 13 residues.

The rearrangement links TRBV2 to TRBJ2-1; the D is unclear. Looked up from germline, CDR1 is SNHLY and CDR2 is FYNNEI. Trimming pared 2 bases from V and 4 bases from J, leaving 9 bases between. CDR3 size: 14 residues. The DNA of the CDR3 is TGTGCCAGCAGTGAATTCCCCGCGTACAATGAGCAGTTCTTC. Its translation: CASSEFPAYNEQFF.

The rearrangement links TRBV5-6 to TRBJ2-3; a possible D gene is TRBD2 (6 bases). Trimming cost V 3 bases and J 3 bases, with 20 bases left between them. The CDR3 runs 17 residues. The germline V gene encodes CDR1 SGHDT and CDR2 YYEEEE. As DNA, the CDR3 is TGTGCCAGCAGCTGGGGGACCTTAGCGGACTCAACAGATACGCAGTATTTT. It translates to CASSWGTLADSTDTQYF.

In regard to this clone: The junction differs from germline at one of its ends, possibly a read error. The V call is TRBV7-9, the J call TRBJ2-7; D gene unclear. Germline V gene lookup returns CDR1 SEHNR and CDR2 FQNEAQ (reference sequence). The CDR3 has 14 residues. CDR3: CSSSPSALTDEQYF. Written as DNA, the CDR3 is TGTTCCAGCAGCCCCTCCGCGCTTACTGACGAGCAGTACTTC.

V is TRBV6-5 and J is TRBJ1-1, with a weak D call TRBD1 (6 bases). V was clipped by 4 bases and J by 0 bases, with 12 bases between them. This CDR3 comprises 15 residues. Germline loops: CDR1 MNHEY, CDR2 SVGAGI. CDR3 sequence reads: CASSSTGILNTEAFF. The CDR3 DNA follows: TGTGCCAGCAGTTCAACAGGGATATTGAACACTGAAGCTTTCTTT.

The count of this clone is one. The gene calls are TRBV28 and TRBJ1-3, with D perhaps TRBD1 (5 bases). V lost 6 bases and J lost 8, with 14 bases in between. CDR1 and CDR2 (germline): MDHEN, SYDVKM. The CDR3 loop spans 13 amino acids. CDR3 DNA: TGTGCCAGCAGCCCGGTCAGGGTCCACACCATATATTTT. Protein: CASSPVRVHTIYF.

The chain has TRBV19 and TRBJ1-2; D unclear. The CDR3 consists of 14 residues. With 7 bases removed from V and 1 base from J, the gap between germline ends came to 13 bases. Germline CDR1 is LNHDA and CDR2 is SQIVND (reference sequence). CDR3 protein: CASTLYGLNYGYTF. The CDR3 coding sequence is TGTGCCAGTACTCTCTACGGACTTAACTATGGCTACACCTTC.

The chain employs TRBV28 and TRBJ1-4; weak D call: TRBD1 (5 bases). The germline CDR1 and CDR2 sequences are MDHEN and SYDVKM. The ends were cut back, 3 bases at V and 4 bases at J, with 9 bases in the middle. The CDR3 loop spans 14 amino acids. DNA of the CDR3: TGTGCCAGCAGTTTTGCGGGGGTTAATGAAAAACTGTTTTTT. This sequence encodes CASSFAGVNEKLFF.

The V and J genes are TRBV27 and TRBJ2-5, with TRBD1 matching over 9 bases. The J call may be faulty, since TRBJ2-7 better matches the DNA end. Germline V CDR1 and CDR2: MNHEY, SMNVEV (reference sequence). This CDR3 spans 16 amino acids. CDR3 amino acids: CASSSFDRGFFHEQYF. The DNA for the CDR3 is TGTGCCAGCAGTTCATTCGACAGGGGGTTCTTCCACGAGCAGTACTTC.

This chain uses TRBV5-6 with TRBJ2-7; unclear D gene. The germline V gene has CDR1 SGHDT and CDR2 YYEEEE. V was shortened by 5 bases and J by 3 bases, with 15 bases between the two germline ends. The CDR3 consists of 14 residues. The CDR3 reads CASSLFGRHYEQYF. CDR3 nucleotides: TGTGCCAGCAGTTTATTTGGCCGACACTACGAGCAGTACTTC.

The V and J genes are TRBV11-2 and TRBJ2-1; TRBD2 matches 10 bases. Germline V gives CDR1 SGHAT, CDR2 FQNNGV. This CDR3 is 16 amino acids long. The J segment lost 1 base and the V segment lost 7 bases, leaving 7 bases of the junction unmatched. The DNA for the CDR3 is TGTGCCAGCACCCTTAGAGCGGGAGGGTCCTACAATGAGCAGTTCTTC. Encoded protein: CASTLRAGGSYNEQFF.

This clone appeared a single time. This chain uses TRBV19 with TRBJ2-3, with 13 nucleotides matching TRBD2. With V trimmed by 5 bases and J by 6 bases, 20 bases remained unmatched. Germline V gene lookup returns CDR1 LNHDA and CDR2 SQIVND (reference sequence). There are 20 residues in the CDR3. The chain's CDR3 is CASSSPRLAGGLTRSDTQYF. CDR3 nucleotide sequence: TGTGCCAGTAGTTCGCCTCGACTAGCGGGAGGCCTAACACGTTCGGATACGCAGTATTTT.

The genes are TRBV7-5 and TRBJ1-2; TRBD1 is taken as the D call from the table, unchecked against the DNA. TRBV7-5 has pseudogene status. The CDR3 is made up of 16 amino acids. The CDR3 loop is CARSPGTGPINYGYTF. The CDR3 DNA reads TGTGCCAGAAGCCCCGGGACAGGGCCTATTAACTATGGCTACACCTTC.

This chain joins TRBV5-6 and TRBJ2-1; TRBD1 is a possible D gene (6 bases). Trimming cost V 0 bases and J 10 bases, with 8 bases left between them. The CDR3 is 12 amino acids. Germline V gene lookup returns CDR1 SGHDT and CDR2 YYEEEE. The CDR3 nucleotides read TGTGCCAGCAGCTTGGTTGGGGGCGAGCAGTTCTTC. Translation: CASSLVGGEQFF.